This T cell receptor (beta chain) was sequenced in a study of blood T cell repertoires in COVID-19 (TCRdb year 2020). Looking at the study overall: The collaborator samples originated in the United States, Italy and Spain and spanned the acute and convalescent phases of COVID-19. The material from the prospective study consisted of cDNA or gDNA derived from T cells, B-cell-depleted T cells, or PBMCs. Subjects who had been exposed to COVID-19, were actively infected with it, or had recovered from it provided the deeply sampled blood TCRbeta repertoires that made up the dataset. A freely available public database, intended as a resource for researchers studying the immune response to SARS-CoV-2, is where the repertoires were released. Samples were obtained from the ongoing ImmuneRACE study (first 160 participants) and from over 1,000 subjects provided by 6 global collaborators. Sample metadata almost always included a de-identified subject ID, COVID-19 status, age in years and sex. Where available, HLA class I and class II types were taken from metadata supplied by the sample provider and were not determined by assay-based typing.

General findings and caveats noted by the study authors: The amount of clinical and demographic metadata varied by source and participant and was provided uncurated.

TCRbeta CDR3 regions were amplified from genomic DNA by means of the immunoSEQ Assay, a bias-controlled multiplex PCR. The authors' pipeline ran thus. The number of nucleated cells in each sample was estimated from the amplification of reference gene primers within the assay. To quantify the absolute abundance of each unique TCRbeta CDR3 rearrangement, sequence reads were collapsed and filtered. For each sample, productive Simpson clonality was calculated as the square root of Simpson's diversity index across productive rearrangements. TCRdb mirrors the immuneACCESS table, restricted to in-frame sequences. Some clones are absent from its copies; in checked studies, under half trace to an unresolved V gene, and the reason for the others is unknown. V and J calls and clone size are copied from that table; D and trimming were computed from the DNA. Recorded for this sample are approximately 300,000 clones; around 86% of them occurred a single time. Jointly, the top ten make up 1% of the sample.

Collaborating institutions collected whole blood in K2EDTA tubes following their own protocols. Collaborator samples were shipped for TCRbeta analysis as frozen whole blood, isolated PBMCs, or DNA extracted from either sample type. Concerning this clone: Its target antigen remains unknown. Base qualities are not at hand, and no much larger clone is one base apart.

The germline V gene specifies KGHSH as CDR1 and LQKENI as CDR2. V and J are truncated by 3 bases and 4 bases respectively, leaving an intervening sequence of 15 bases. The CDR3 covers 15 residues, taking in both the cysteine and the phenylalanine. The entry retains the CDR3 DNA only, 45 bases that are in frame from base 1. Sequences were obtained from peripheral blood. The clonotype comes from a man aged 50 or older with active or convalescent COVID-19. The receptor chain draws on TRBV18 and TRBJ2-5, and possibly TRBD1, on 6 matching bases. The DNA reads as follows: TGTGCCAGCTCACCTGGTACGGACAGAATAGAGACCCAGTACTTC. This sequence encodes CASSPGTDRIETQYF.